This T cell receptor beta chain was identified in a study of T-cell reconstitution after alpha-beta-depleted transplantation in children (TCRdb year 2016). For context, the study as a whole: Using TCR repertoire profiling, the study quantitatively followed how T-cell immune reconstitution unfolded in children after TCRalphabeta/CD19-depleted allogeneic hematopoietic cell transplantation.

This clonotype was counted many times. The antigen it binds to is not known. Base qualities are missing; no much larger clone stands one base away. What the authors observed across the whole study: In some patients, the high TCRbeta diversity seen at day 60 was put down to recipient T cells and intrathymic progenitors that had survived conditioning. The apparently early alphabetaT-cell count recovery about two months after transplant was reportedly dependent on only several hundred rapidly expanded clones derived from non-depleted graft cells. Over subsequent months, a decline in hyperexpanded clone frequencies was noted, and after one year, T-cell counts and TCRbeta diversity were mostly ascribed to newly produced T cells.

The library relied on PCR. The sequencing machine was an Illumina HiSeq 2500. To normalize quantification of the TCRbeta repertoire, the TCR libraries were built with molecular barcoding that relied on unique molecular identifiers. Through fastp at Q25 and MiXCR, TCRdb rebuilt clones from the public reads, retaining in-frame beta chains. Rows with one shared CDR3 protein collapse into an entry with the most common genes and DNA. This sample comprises over 100,000 distinct CDR3 sequences, 10% of them detected only once. The ten largest clones represent under 35% of the sample. Reading from cysteine to phenylalanine, the CDR3 counts 14 amino acids. CDR3 DNA is the only sequence kept; it has 42 bases, read in frame from the first base. CDR1 and CDR2, per the germline V gene, are MGHRA and YSYEKL. Trimming removed 1 base from V and 1 base from J, leaving 7 bases between the germline ends. The label giving this sample's treatment or condition can be read as: allogeneic hematopoietic cell transplantation with graft depleted of TCRalphabeta T cells and CD19 B cells. The children who served as transplant recipients had been given grafts of TCRalphabeta/CD19-depleted allogeneic hematopoietic cells.

This sequence originates from a boy aged 2 to 10 with acute lymphoblastic leukemia, due to receive a stem cell transplant. The chain employs TRBV4-1 and TRBJ2-5; TRBD2 is possibly the D segment (5 matching bases). This sample comprised PBMCs, obtained before TCRalphabeta/CD19-depleted stem cell transplant. CDR3 protein: CASSQGLAQETQYF. Read as DNA, the sequence is TGCGCCAGCAGCCAAGGGCTAGCCCAAGAGACCCAGTACTTC.